The clone carrying this T cell receptor (beta chain) was observed a single time. Antigen specificity is unknown. The data originate from a study of cytomegalovirus exposure and HLA in healthy donors. Overall study results and limits: Most CMV-associated TCR beta chains appeared HLA-restricted in a later analysis. Per a later analysis, under 20,000 TCR beta sequences showed association with HLA alleles at 0.05 false discovery rate.

CDR1 and CDR2 (germline): MNHEY, SMNVEV (reference sequence). Losses at the gene ends were 10 bases for V and 7 bases for J; bases not matched to a gene: 13. The CDR3 consists of 15 residues. Use of 60 Vbeta and 13 Jbeta primers characterized the PCR. Profiled with immunoSEQ multiplex PCR; TCRdb holds only in-frame clones, not every one. The table has 200,000 or so clones, approximately 78% seen once. The sequenced sample was PBMCs. This chain uses TRBV27 with TRBJ1-6; TRBD1 matches at 7 bases. This receptor was identified in a woman between 18 and 29 years old in good health and CMV-seronegative. CDR3: CATLAPGGRNSPLHF. CDR3 sequence (DNA): TGTGCCACCTTAGCTCCAGGGGGGAGAAATTCACCCCTCCACTTT.